The 2 T cell receptor beta chains given below trace back to one sample, sequenced in a study of regulatory T cells in long-lasting Graves disease (dated by TCRdb to 2020 to 2022). This specimen's time point label, interpreted: newly diagnosed GD, antithyroid drugs for less than 3 months. For both TCR sequencing and RNA sequencing, RNA was extracted from PBMCs using TRIzol. To prepare the library, multiplex PCR was applied. Instrument on record: Illumina HiSeq 4000. CDR3 regions were amplified by Arm-PCR with iRepertoire HTBI primers to construct TCR beta libraries. Using fastp trimming at Q25 and MiXCR clonotype assembly, TCRdb reanalyzed the public sequencing data and kept in-frame beta chains. Rows with a matching CDR3 protein are joined into one entry that keeps the most common DNA and genes. For this sample the table gives around 480,000 distinct CDR3 sequences, of which about 16% were detected only once. The top ten constitute 10% to 15% of the sample.

These same data were also listed under a study on T cells in Graves' hyperthyroidism and ophthalmopathy.

This sample comprised peripheral blood mononuclear cells (PBMCs), obtained at new diagnosis, from a patient treated with antithyroid drugs. Receptors were obtained from a man in his forties with Graves disease. Donor details come from another sample of the same person, matched by shared clones.

CDR3 protein: CASAKREADNEQFF. The CDR3 nucleotides read TGTGCTAGCGCGAAGCGGGAGGCCGACAATGAGCAGTTCTTC. This chain links TRBV12-5 with TRBJ2-1; 9 bases line up with TRBD2. Trimming cost V 9 bases and J 5 bases; bases outside gene matches: 8. This CDR3 comprises 14 residues. Germline V gene lookup returns CDR1 LGHNT and CDR2 FRNRAP.

A word on this clonotype: A far larger clone is one base from this, pointing to a likely read error. The chain has TRBV7-9 and TRBJ1-1; D uncertain. This CDR3 comprises 13 residues. Trimming cost V 4 bases and J 3 bases, with 9 bases left between them. CDR1 and CDR2 (germline): SEHNR, FQNEAQ (reference sequence). This chain's CDR3 is CASSSTAYTEAFF. The DNA for the CDR3 is TGTGCCAGCAGCTCCACAGCCTACACTGAAGCTTTCTTT.